The 20 T cell receptor beta chains presented below share a single source sample, sequenced in a study of cytomegalovirus exposure and HLA in healthy donors. PCR used 60 Vbeta primers and 13 Jbeta primers. Method: immunoSEQ multiplex PCR; TCRdb's copy keeps in-frame clones and lacks some. Here the sample spans 150,000 to 200,000 clones, about four fifths being singletons. The specimen sequenced was PBMCs. The source is a man aged 40-49 years in good health and CMV-seropositive.

The J gene is TRBJ2-1, the V gene TRBV27; 11 bases align to TRBD2. Trimming at V came to 7 bases and at J to 5 bases, leaving 10 bases not matched to a gene. CDR3 length: 16 amino acids. Germline values: CDR1 MNHEY, CDR2 SMNVEV (reference sequence). The CDR3 sequence is CASTRLAGFKDNEQFF. The CDR3 DNA reads TGTGCCAGCACCAGACTAGCGGGATTCAAGGACAATGAGCAGTTCTTC.

The rearrangement joins TRBV11-2 to TRBJ1-2, with D hard to call. In germline, CDR1 is SGHAT, CDR2 FQNNGV. This CDR3 has 16 residues. V was pared by 2 bases and J by 0 bases, with 13 bases between. CDR3 DNA sequence: TGTGCCAGCAGCTTAAGCCCCCGGGGAGCTAACTATGGCTACACCTTC. Its translation is CASSLSPRGANYGYTF.

The V gene is TRBV7-8, the J gene TRBJ1-5; no clear D. CDR1 is SGHVS and CDR2 is FQNEAQ in the germline V gene. V lost 0 bases and J lost 0, with 9 bases in between. The CDR3 loop spans 16 amino acids. Written as DNA, the CDR3 is TGTGCCAGCAGCTTAGCTTCGGGGTCTAGCAATCAGCCCCAGCATTTT. This sequence encodes CASSLASGSSNQPQHF.

The V call is TRBV4-3, the J call TRBJ1-6, with D hard to call. This CDR3 region has 14 residues. V dropped 1 base and J dropped 6 bases, with 7 bases sitting between them. The germline V gene encodes CDR1 LGHNA and CDR2 YSLEER. The CDR3 is CASSQARGNSPLHF. CDR3 sequence (DNA): TGCGCCAGCAGCCAAGCGCGGGGTAATTCACCCCTCCACTTT.

The chain has TRBV2 and TRBJ2-3; weak D call: TRBD1 (5 bases). CDR3 size: 14 residues. The V end was cut by 6 bases, the J end by 2 bases, with 12 bases between. The germline V gene encodes CDR1 SNHLY and CDR2 FYNNEI. CDR3 loop: CASRRQSTTDTQYF. In DNA form, the CDR3 reads TGTGCCAGCAGGAGACAGTCAACCACAGATACGCAGTATTTT.

This chain connects TRBV10-2 to TRBJ2-7, with D maybe TRBD2 (5 bases). CDR1 is WSHSY, CDR2 SAAADI, per germline. The CDR3 spans 13 residues. Trimming took 5 bases from V and 3 from J, leaving 11 bases between them. CDR3 residues: CASSSTGVYEQYF. The CDR3 region has the DNA TGCGCCAGCAGTAGTACCGGGGTCTACGAGCAGTACTTC.

The CDR3 is CASSYFGGTWAFF. The CDR3 DNA sequence: TGTGCCAGCAGTTACTTTGGGGGCACGTGGGCTTTCTTT. The J gene is TRBJ1-1, the V gene TRBV6-5; D may be TRBD1 (6 bases). The ends were cut back, 1 base at V and 11 bases at J, with 14 bases in the middle. The CDR3 is 13 amino acids. The germline gives CDR1 MNHEY, CDR2 SVGAGI.

This rearrangement joins TRBV30 to TRBJ2-7; D possibly corresponds to TRBD1 (5 bases). The V gene lost 3 bases and the J gene lost 3 bases, with 6 bases spanning the gap. The V gene's germline CDR1 is GTSNPN and CDR2 SVGIG (reference sequence). CDR3 size: 11 residues. For the CDR3, the DNA is TGTGCCTGGAGACAGGACTACGAGCAGTACTTC. This encodes CAWRQDYEQYF.

The chain employs TRBV2 and TRBJ2-1; TRBD2 aligns across 14 bases. CDR1 SNHLY and CDR2 FYNNEI come from the germline V gene. The V and J ends lost 7 bases and 5 bases, in that order; junction bases with no gene match: 4. This CDR3 region has 15 residues. The CDR3 nucleotides read TGTGCCAGCATCAAGGGACTAGCGGGGGACAATGAGCAGTTCTTC. It encodes CASIKGLAGDNEQFF.

V and J are TRBV5-8 and TRBJ1-1; maybe TRBD1 (6 bases). Germline values: CDR1 SGHTS, CDR2 YDEGEE. The CDR3 consists of 12 residues. V was pared by 5 bases and J by 8 bases, with 13 bases between. In nucleotides, the CDR3 is TGTGCCAGCAGGCCAGGGGAGGGGGAAGCTTTCTTT. Amino acid sequence: CASRPGEGEAFF.

The chain joins TRBV10-3 to TRBJ1-5; D not certain. The CDR3 length is 13 residues. V was pared by 3 bases and J by 6 bases, with 9 bases between. Germline V gene lookup returns CDR1 ENHRY and CDR2 SYGVKD. The DNA for the CDR3 is TGTGCCATCAGTGATAGTGCTGCTCAGCCCCAGCATTTT. Its translation is CAISDSAAQPQHF.

This chain links TRBV7-6 with TRBJ2-5, with 7 nucleotides matching TRBD2. CDR1 and CDR2 from the germline V gene are SGHVS and FNYEAQ. Unmatched junction bases numbered 5, after V lost 1 base and J lost 3 bases. The CDR3 runs 15 residues. The CDR3 coding sequence is TGTGCCAGCAGCTTAGTGGGAGGGGCAAAAGAGACCCAGTACTTC. Translation gives CASSLVGGAKETQYF.

The J gene is TRBJ2-2, the V gene TRBV18; 7 nucleotides line up with TRBD2. CDR3 length: 16 amino acids. Germline V gene data show CDR1 as KGHSH and CDR2 as LQKENI. J gave up 3 bases and V 3 bases, and 7 bases lay outside the gene matches. The CDR3: CASSPPGGRDTGELFF. In DNA form, the CDR3 reads TGTGCCAGCTCACCTCCGGGGGGTCGTGACACCGGGGAGCTGTTTTTT.

CDR3 in DNA: TGCGCCAGCAGCTTGGACGGTCCCGGAGGCACCTTC. It codes for CASSLDGPGGTF. The chain carries TRBV5-1 and TRBJ1-2; the D is unclear. The CDR3 extends over 12 amino acids. CDR1 is SGHRS, CDR2 YFSETQ, per germline. V shed 0 bases and J shed 13 bases, with 13 bases lying between them. Filled out from reference TRBV5-1 and TRBJ1-2, the complete variable domain reads KAGVTQTPRYLIKTRGQQVTLSCSPISGHRSVSWYQQTPGQGLQFLFEYFSETQRNKGNFPGRFSGRQFSNSRSEMNVSTLELGDSALYLCASSLDGPGGTFGSGTRLTVV.

The chain has TRBV18 and TRBJ1-1; 11 nucleotides line up with TRBD1. The trim removed 1 base at V and 6 bases at J, leaving 4 bases unmatched. CDR3 length: 15 amino acids. The germline gives CDR1 KGHSH, CDR2 LQKENI. DNA for the CDR3: TGTGCCAGCTCACCACTTGGGACAGGGGGGGCTGAAGCTTTCTTT. Amino acids: CASSPLGTGGAEAFF.

The chain uses TRBV7-3 and TRBJ2-1; possible D gene TRBD1, 6 bases. The V end was cut by 5 bases, the J end by 9 bases, with 14 bases between. This CDR3 region has 13 residues. Germline V gene lookup returns CDR1 SGHTA and CDR2 FQGTGA. This CDR3 reads CASSQNRAGEQFF. In DNA, the CDR3 is TGTGCCAGCAGCCAAAACAGGGCCGGTGAGCAGTTCTTC.

This clone was recorded only once. This rearrangement joins TRBV30 to TRBJ1-5; 9 bases align to TRBD1. CDR1 and CDR2 from the germline V gene are GTSNPN and SVGIG (reference sequence). This CDR3 contains 13 residues. V shed 7 bases and J 2 bases; nucleotides not matched to a gene: 3. The chain's CDR3 is CASGQGGNQPQHF. CDR3 DNA sequence: TGTGCCTCGGGACAGGGAGGCAATCAGCCCCAGCATTTT.

This clone has more than one count but fewer than ten. V gene TRBV5-5 combines with J gene TRBJ2-3; possibly TRBD2 for D (7 bases). V was pared by 0 bases and J by 4 bases, with 21 bases between. Germline V gives CDR1 SGHKS, CDR2 YYEKEE (reference sequence). The CDR3 is made up of 18 amino acids. The DNA for the CDR3 is TGTGCCAGCAGCTTGGGGACGGGGTTCGGGGGGCTGGCAGATACGCAGTATTTT. Residues: CASSLGTGFGGLADTQYF.

This clone came up once. The J gene is TRBJ1-2, the V gene TRBV5-1; TRBD1 is a possible D gene (5 bases). This CDR3 is built from 14 residues. The germline V gene encodes CDR1 SGHRS and CDR2 YFSETQ. Trimming took 0 bases from V and 3 from J, leaving 9 bases between them. CDR3 nucleotide sequence: TGCGCCAGCAGCTTGGCGGGGGTCGACTATGGCTACACCTTC. Amino acids: CASSLAGVDYGYTF.

The chain links TRBV11-2 to TRBJ2-3; D may be TRBD1 (5 bases). Trimming stripped 2 bases from V and 6 bases from J, with 12 bases between. The CDR3 extends over 14 amino acids. Germline-derived CDR1 and CDR2 are SGHAT and FQNNGV. CDR3 DNA: TGTGCCAGCAGCTTAAGGGGATACGGGGATACGCAGTATTTT. Amino acids: CASSLRGYGDTQYF.